These 10 T cell receptor beta chains share one sample of origin, sequenced in a study of Graves' ophthalmopathy and Graves' hyperthyroidism. Beta-chain TCR CDR3 regions were amplified from RNA transcripts. Second-round multiplex PCR followed a first-round RT-PCR using HTBI primers. TCRdb re-called the multiplex PCR reads through MiXCR, storing one row per CDR3 protein. The table shows more than 1,000,000 distinct CDR3 sequences, with 36% occurring only once. The sample taken for sequencing was peripheral blood or thyroid tissue (not recorded which). Every receptor here comes from an adult man with Graves' hyperthyroidism.

This clonotype was counted at least ten times. This rearrangement joins TRBV20-1 to TRBJ1-5, with D possibly TRBD1 on 5 matching bases. The CDR3 spans 16 residues. Germline V CDR1 and CDR2: DFQATT, SNEGSKA (reference sequence). The V and J ends lost 0 bases and 0 bases respectively, with 12 bases between them. The CDR3 DNA sequence: TGCAGTGCTAGAGATTCGAGGGGTGATAGCAATCAGCCCCAGCATTTT. Its translation is CSARDSRGDSNQPQHF.

The genes are TRBV6-2 or TRBV6-3 and TRBJ2-7, with 8 bases that match TRBD2. The V gene's germline CDR1 is MNHEY and CDR2 SVGEGT. Trimming at V came to 7 bases and at J to 5 bases, leaving 22 bases not matched to a gene. This CDR3 region has 18 residues. The chain's CDR3 is CASTPLGLAGTLGHEQYF. In DNA, the CDR3 is TGTGCCAGCACACCTCTTGGCCTAGCGGGTACCCTCGGGCACGAGCAGTACTTC.

This clonotype was picked up many times. One end of the junction does not line up with germline, which may come from a read error. The V call is TRBV4-3, the J call TRBJ2-7; D may be TRBD2 (5 bases). The CDR3 is made up of 13 amino acids. Germline V gene sequence: CDR1 LGHNA, CDR2 YSLEER. Here the CDR3 DNA reads TGTGCCAGCAGCCAAGGACTGTCCTACGAGCAGTACTTC. Translating gives CASSQGLSYEQYF.

This clonotype has at least ten counts. The chain combines TRBV7-9 with TRBJ1-1, with TRBD1 as a possible D gene (6 bases). Trimming left V 8 bases short and J 1 base short, with 11 bases between. Looked up from germline, CDR1 is SEHNR and CDR2 is FQNEAQ (reference sequence). The CDR3 runs 13 residues. The CDR3 protein is CASQQGPNTEAFF. The CDR3 DNA follows: TGTGCCAGCCAACAGGGTCCGAACACTGAAGCTTTCTTT.

The table lists this clonotype with a few counts. The chain uses TRBV5-1 and TRBJ1-4; 7 bases fit TRBD1. V was pared by 4 bases and J by 8 bases, with 14 bases of the junction left unmatched. Germline values: CDR1 SGHRS, CDR2 YFSETQ. The CDR3 length is 16 residues. DNA of the CDR3: TGCGCCAGCAGCCCCCATAGGGGGCCTCTAATGGAAAAACTGTTTTTT. Amino acids: CASSPHRGPLMEKLFF.

This clonotype was seen repeatedly, ten times or more. V usage is TRBV19 and J usage is TRBJ1-5; a possible D gene is TRBD1 (5 bases). Germline V gene data show CDR1 as LNHDA and CDR2 as SQIVND (reference sequence). Deletions cut 5 bases from V and 3 bases from J, with 11 bases between. The CDR3 extends over 14 amino acids. Here the CDR3 reads CASSFQGFNQPQHF. In DNA form, the CDR3 reads TGTGCCAGTAGTTTTCAGGGTTTCAATCAGCCCCAGCATTTT.

This clonotype was found many times. V usage is TRBV29-1 and J usage is TRBJ1-1; D might be TRBD1 (6 bases). V dropped 4 bases and J dropped 2 bases, with 14 bases sitting between them. CDR1 SQVTM and CDR2 ANQGSEA come from the germline V gene. The CDR3 is made up of 14 amino acids. DNA of the CDR3: TGCAGCGTTGGAGGGGGAACGGTTAACACTGAAGCTTTCTTT. This gives the protein CSVGGGTVNTEAFF.

V gene TRBV29-1 combines with J gene TRBJ1-3; D gene unclear. The CDR3 totals 10 residues. The ends were cut back, 6 bases at V and 8 bases at J, with 8 bases in the middle. Germline CDR1 reads SQVTM; CDR2 reads ANQGSEA. The CDR3 sequence is CSVRRDTIYF. CDR3 nucleotide sequence: TGCAGCGTCAGGAGGGACACCATATATTTT.

The chain carries TRBV12-3 or TRBV12-4 and TRBJ2-2; 8 bases are shared with TRBD2. The length of the CDR3 is 15 residues. J gave up 3 bases and V 7 bases, and 7 bases lay outside the gene matches. Here the CDR3 DNA reads TGTGCCAGCACCATCAGCGGGGGTCACACCGGGGAGCTGTTTTTT. Its protein is CASTISGGHTGELFF.

To note about this clonotype: One junction end does not reproduce the germline sequence, and a read error may be involved. The chain has TRBV10-2 and TRBJ2-7; 8 bases align to TRBD2. CDR3 length: 15 residues. Germline assignment: CDR1 WSHSY and CDR2 SAAADI. The chain's CDR3 is CASSQDSYGGGEQYF. Here the CDR3 DNA reads TGTGCCAGCAGCCAAGATTCATACGGGGGGGGAGAGCAGTACTTC.